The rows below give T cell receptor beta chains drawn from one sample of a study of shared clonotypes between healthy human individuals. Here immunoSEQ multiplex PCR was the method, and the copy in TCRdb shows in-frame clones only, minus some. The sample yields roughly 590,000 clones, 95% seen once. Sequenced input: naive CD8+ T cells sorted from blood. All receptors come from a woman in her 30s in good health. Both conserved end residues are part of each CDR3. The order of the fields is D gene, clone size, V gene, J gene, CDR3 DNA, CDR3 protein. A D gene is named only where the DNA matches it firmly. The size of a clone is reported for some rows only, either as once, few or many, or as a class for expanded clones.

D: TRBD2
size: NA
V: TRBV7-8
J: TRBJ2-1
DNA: TGTGCCAGCAGCCTCACGGGGGGGGTCTCCTACAATGAGCAGTTCTTC
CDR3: CASSLTGGVSYNEQFF

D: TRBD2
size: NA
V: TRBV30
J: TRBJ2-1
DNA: TGTGCCGCCCCGCCTAGCGGGGGTGGGGATGAGCAGTTCTTC
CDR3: CAAPPSGGGDEQFF

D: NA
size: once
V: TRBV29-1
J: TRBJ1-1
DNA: TGCAGCGGACTAAAAGGGAAAGCTTTCTTT
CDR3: CSGLKGKAFF

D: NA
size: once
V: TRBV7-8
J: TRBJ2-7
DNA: TGTGCCAGCAGCCTTAGCGGTTTAACCTACGAGCAGTACTTC
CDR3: CASSLSGLTYEQYF

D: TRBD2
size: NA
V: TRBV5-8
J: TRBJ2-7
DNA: TGTGCCAGCAGCATTGGGACTAGCGGGAGAGGGGAGCAGTACTTC
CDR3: CASSIGTSGRGEQYF

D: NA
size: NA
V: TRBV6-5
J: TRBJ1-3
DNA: TGTGCCAGCAGTTGGGGGGGAAGTGTTTTTGGAAACACCATATATTTT
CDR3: CASSWGGSVFGNTIYF

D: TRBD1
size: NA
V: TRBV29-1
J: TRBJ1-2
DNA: TGCAGCGAAAACTTTTACAGGGGGCCTGGCTATGGCTACACCTTC
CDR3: CSENFYRGPGYGYTF

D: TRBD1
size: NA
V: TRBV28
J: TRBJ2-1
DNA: TGTGCCAGCAGACCAAGGACAGGGGCCATCAATGAGCAGTTCTTC
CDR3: CASRPRTGAINEQFF

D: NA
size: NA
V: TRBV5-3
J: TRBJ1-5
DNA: TGTGCCAGAAGCTCTGTCAGCTTGGGGTTTAGCAATCAGCCCCAGCATTTT
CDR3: CARSSVSLGFSNQPQHF

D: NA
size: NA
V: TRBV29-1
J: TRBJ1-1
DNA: TGCAGCGTTGTCAAAATTGGGGCACCTAAGAACACTGAAGCTTTCTTT
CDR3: CSVVKIGAPKNTEAFF

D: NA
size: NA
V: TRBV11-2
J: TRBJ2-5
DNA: TGTGCCAGCAGCCCGCTCTATCTAGCTGCTGAAGAGACCCAGTACTTC
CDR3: CASSPLYLAAEETQYF

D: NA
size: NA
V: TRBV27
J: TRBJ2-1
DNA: TGTGCCAGCAGTCCGCACCCCTTTAGTGGGAGCTATGAGCAGTTCTTC
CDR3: CASSPHPFSGSYEQFF

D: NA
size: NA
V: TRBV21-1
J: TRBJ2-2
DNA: TGTGCCAGCAGCAAAGGGACAGGGTGGGCCGGGGAGCTGTTTTTT
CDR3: CASSKGTGWAGELFF

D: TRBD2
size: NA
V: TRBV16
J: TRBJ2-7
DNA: TGTGCCAGCAGCCAAATAGCGGGAGTAGCTCTCGAGCAGTACTTC
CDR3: CASSQIAGVALEQYF